This TCR beta chain was observed in a study of blood T cell repertoires in COVID-19. About the research overall: The origin of the acute and convalescent COVID-19 samples was the United States, Italy and Spain. Sources were T cells, B-cell-depleted T cells, or PBMCs; the material itself was cDNA or gDNA.

The CDR3 covers 17 residues. CDR1 KGHDR and CDR2 SFDVKD come from the germline V gene. V was shortened by 0 bases and J by 5 bases, with 15 bases between the two germline ends. Methods used by the authors: Nucleated cell counts were estimated from reference gene primer amplification. Clones were sequenced by immunoSEQ multiplex PCR, and TCRdb holds only the in-frame ones, with some missing. The V and J calls and clone size were taken over from that table, and D and trimming were inferred from the DNA. Of tens of thousands of clones in the sample, 85% to 90% were seen once. The rearrangement uses TRBV24-1 and TRBJ2-2, with D possibly TRBD2 on 6 matching bases. The TCR was taken from a woman in her seventies with acute or convalescent COVID-19. The specimen was peripheral blood. CDR3 residues: CATSDLPGGVETGELFF. CDR3 nucleotides: TGTGCCACCAGTGATTTGCCGGGCGGGGTGGAAACCGGGGAGCTGTTTTTT.